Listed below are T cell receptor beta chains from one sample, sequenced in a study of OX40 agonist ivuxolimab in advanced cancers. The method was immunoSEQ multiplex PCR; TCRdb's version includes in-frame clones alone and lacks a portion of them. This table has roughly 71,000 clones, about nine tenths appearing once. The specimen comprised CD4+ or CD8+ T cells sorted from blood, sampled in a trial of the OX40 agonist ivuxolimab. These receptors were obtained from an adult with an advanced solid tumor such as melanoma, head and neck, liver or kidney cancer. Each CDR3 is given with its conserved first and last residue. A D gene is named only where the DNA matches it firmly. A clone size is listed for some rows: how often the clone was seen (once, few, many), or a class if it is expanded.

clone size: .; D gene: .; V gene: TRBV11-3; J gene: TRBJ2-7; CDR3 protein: CASSPLGGEQYF; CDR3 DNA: TGTGCCAGCAGCCCCTTAGGTGGCGAGCAGTACTTC
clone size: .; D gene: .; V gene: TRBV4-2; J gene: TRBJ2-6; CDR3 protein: CASSQDVLGSSGANVLTF; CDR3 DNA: TGTGCCAGCAGCCAAGACGTCCTGGGTAGCTCTGGGGCCAACGTCCTGACTTTC
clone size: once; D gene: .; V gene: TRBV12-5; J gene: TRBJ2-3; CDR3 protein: CASGGGEEDTQYF; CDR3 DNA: TGTGCTAGTGGGGGCGGAGAGGAAGATACGCAGTATTTT
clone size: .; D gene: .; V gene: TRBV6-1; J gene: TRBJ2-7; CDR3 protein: CASSGAQGYEQYF; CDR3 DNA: TGTGCCAGCAGTGGTGCCCAGGGCTACGAGCAGTACTTC
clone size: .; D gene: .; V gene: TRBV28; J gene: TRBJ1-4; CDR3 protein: CASSWGTEKLFF; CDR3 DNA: TGTGCCAGCAGTTGGGGGACCGAAAAACTGTTTTTT
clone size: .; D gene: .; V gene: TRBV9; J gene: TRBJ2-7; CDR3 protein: CASSLSTGIPTYEQYF; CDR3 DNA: TGTGCCAGCAGCCTCTCGACGGGCATACCGACCTACGAGCAGTACTTC
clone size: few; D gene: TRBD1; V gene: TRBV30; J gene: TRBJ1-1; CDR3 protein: CAWRRTGSEAFF; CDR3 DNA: TGTGCCTGGAGAAGGACAGGGTCCGAGGCTTTCTTT
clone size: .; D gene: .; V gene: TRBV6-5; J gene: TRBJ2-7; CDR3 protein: CASSYRTRWYEQYF; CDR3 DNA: TGTGCCAGCAGTTACCGGACCAGGTGGTACGAGCAGTACTTC
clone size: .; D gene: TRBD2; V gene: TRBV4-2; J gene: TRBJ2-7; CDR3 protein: CASSQDPRAVGTSGRLGEQYF; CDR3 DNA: TGTGCCAGCAGCCAAGACCCGCGGGCAGTGGGGACTAGCGGGAGACTGGGAGAGCAGTACTTC
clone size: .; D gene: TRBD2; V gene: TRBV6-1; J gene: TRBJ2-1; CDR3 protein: CASRTSGRAYEQFF; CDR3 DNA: TGTGCCAGCAGGACTAGCGGGAGGGCATATGAGCAGTTCTTC
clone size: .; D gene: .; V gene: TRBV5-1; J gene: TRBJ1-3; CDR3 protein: CASSLSSYRQGTSGNTIYF; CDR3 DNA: TGCGCCAGCAGCTTGTCGTCGTATCGGCAGGGTACCTCTGGAAACACCATATATTTT
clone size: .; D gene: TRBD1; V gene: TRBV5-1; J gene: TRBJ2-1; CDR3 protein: CASSLRTGSNEQFF; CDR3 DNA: TGCGCCAGCAGCCTTCGGACAGGCAGCAATGAGCAGTTCTTC
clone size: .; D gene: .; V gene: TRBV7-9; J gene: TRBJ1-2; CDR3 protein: CASSLNAGSDYGYTF; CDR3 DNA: TGTGCCAGCAGCTTAAATGCTGGATCCGACTATGGCTACACCTTC
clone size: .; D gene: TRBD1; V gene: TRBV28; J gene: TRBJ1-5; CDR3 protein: CASSPIRDRLDQPQHF; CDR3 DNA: TGTGCCAGCAGCCCAATCCGGGACAGGTTGGATCAGCCCCAGCATTTT
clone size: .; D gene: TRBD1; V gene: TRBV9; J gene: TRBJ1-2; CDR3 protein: CASSVGGGGDYGYTF; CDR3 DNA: TGTGCCAGCAGCGTAGGAGGAGGGGGCGACTATGGCTACACCTTC
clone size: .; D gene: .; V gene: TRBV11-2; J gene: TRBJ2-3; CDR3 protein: CASSLVFDGGSTDTQYF; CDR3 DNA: TGTGCCAGCAGCTTAGTTTTTGACGGGGGTTCTACAGATACGCAGTATTTT
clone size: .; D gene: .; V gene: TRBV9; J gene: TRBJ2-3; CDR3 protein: CASSVEARGVDTQYF; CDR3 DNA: TGTGCCAGCAGCGTAGAGGCCAGAGGGGTGGATACGCAGTATTTT
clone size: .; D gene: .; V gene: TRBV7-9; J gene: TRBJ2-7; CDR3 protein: CASSPTSSVLYEQYF; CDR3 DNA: TGTGCCAGCAGCCCAACTAGCTCCGTGCTCTACGAGCAGTACTTC
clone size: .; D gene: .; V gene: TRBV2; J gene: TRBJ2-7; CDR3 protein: CASRSLGNEQYF; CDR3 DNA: TGTGCCAGCAGGAGCCTGGGGAACGAGCAGTACTTC
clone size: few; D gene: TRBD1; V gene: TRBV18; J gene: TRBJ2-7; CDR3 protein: CASSPPGQVSEQYF; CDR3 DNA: TGTGCCAGCTCACCACCGGGACAGGTCTCCGAGCAGTACTTC
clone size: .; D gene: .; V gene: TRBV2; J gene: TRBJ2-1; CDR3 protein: CASRAIADTHSYNEQFF; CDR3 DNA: TGTGCCAGCAGGGCTATCGCCGACACCCACTCCTACAATGAGCAGTTCTTC
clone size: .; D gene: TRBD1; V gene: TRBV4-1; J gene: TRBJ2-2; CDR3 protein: CASSQELVGDRHTGELFF; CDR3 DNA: TGCGCCAGCAGCCAAGAATTAGTAGGGGACAGGCACACCGGGGAGCTGTTTTTT
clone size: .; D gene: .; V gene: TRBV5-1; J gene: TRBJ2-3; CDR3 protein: CASSFTASTDTQYF; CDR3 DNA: TGCGCCAGCAGCTTCACAGCCAGCACAGATACGCAGTATTTT
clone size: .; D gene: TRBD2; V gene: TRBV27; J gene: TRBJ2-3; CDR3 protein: CASRKRLSSGGPRTDTQYF; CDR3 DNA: TGTGCCAGCAGGAAGCGTCTGTCTAGCGGGGGACCTCGCACAGATACGCAGTATTTT
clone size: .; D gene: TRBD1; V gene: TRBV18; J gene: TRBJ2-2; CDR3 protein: CASSPGTGATGELFF; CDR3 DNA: TGTGCCAGCTCACCCGGGACAGGGGCTACCGGGGAGCTGTTTTTT
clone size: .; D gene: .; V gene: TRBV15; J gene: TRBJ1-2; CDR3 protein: CATSTWGDRDGYTF; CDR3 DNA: TGTGCCACCAGCACGTGGGGCGATAGAGATGGCTACACCTTC
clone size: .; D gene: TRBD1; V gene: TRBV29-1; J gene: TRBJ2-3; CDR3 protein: CSAATGQTDTQYF; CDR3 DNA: TGCAGCGCTGCGACAGGGCAGACAGATACGCAGTATTTT
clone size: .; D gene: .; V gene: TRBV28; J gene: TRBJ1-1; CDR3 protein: CASSLYGRDMNTEAFF; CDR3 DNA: TGTGCCAGCAGTTTATACGGCCGGGATATGAACACTGAAGCTTTCTTT
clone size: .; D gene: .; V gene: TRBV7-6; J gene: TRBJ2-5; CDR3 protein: CASSLVNAGQETQYF; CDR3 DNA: TGTGCCAGCAGCTTAGTGAATGCAGGCCAAGAGACCCAGTACTTC
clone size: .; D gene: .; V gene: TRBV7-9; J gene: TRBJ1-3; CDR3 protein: CASSSGGFSGNTIYF; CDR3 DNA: TGTGCCAGCAGCTCTGGCGGGTTCTCTGGAAACACCATATATTTT
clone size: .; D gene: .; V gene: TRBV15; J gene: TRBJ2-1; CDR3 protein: CATAERSALSNEQFF; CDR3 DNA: TGTGCCACGGCGGAGCGGAGTGCCTTGTCCAATGAGCAGTTCTTC
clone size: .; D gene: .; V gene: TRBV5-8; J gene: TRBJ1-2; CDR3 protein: CASSLGATIDYGYTF; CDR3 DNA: TGTGCCAGCAGCTTGGGGGCCACAATTGACTATGGCTACACCTTC
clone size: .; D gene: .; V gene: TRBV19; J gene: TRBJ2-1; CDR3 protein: CASSIEGGEQFF; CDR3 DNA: TGTGCCAGTAGTATAGAGGGGGGTGAGCAGTTCTTC
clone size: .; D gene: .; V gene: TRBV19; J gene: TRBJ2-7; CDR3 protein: CASSTRGAPYEQYF; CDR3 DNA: TGTGCCAGTAGTACCCGAGGGGCCCCCTACGAGCAGTACTTC
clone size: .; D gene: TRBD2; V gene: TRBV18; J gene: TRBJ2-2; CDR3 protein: CASSSPSGTGELFF; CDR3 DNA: TGTGCCAGCTCATCTCCTAGCGGGACCGGGGAGCTGTTTTTT
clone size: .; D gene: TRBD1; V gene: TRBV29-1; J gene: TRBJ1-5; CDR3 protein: CSALGTGPNQPQHF; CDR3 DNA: TGCAGCGCTCTGGGGACAGGGCCAAATCAGCCCCAGCATTTT
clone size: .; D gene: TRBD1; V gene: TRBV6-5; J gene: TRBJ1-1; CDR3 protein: CASSQRTGNTEAFF; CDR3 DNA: TGTGCCAGCAGCCAACGGACAGGGAACACTGAAGCTTTCTTT